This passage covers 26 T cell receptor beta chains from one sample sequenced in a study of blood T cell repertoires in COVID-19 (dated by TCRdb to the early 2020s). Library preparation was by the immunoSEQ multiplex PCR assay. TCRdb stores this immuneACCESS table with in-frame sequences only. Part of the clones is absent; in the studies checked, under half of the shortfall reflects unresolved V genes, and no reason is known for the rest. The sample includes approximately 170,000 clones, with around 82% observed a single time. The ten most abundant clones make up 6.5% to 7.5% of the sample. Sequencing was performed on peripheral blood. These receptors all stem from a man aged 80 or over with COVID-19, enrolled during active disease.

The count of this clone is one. This CDR3 is CASSFRDRVNQPQHF. The CDR3 bases are TGTGCCAGCAGCTTCCGGGACAGGGTCAATCAGCCCCAGCATTTT. The rearrangement links TRBV7-2 to TRBJ1-5, with 9 bases fitting TRBD1. Germline lookup yields CDR1 SGHTA and CDR2 FQGNSA. The CDR3 covers 15 residues. V dropped 3 bases and J dropped 3; count of bases not matched to a gene: 3.

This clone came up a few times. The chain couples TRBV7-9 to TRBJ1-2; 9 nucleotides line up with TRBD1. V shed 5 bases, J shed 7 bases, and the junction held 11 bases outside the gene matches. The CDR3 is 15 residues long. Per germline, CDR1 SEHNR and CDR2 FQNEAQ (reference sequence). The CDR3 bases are TGTGCCAGCAGCGGCGGCACAGGGGGCGCCGGTGGCTACACCTTC. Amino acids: CASSGGTGGAGGYTF.

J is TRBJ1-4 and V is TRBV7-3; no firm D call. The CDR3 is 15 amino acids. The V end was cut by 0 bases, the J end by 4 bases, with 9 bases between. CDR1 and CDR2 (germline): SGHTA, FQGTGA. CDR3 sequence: CASSLTGTGNEKLFF. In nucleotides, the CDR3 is TGTGCCAGCAGCTTAACCGGCACGGGTAATGAAAAACTGTTTTTT.

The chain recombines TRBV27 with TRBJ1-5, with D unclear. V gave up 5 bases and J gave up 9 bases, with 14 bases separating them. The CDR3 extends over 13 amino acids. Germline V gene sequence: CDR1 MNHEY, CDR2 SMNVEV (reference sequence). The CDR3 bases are TGTGCCAGCAGTCCATTTATGTCGGGGCCCCAGCATTTT. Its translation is CASSPFMSGPQHF.

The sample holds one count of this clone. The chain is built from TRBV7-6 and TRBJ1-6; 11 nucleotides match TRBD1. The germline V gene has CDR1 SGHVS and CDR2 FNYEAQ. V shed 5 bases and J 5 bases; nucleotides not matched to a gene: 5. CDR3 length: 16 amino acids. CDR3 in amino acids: CASSQRDRGDNSPLHF. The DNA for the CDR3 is TGTGCCAGCAGCCAGCGGGACAGGGGGGATAATTCACCCCTCCACTTT.

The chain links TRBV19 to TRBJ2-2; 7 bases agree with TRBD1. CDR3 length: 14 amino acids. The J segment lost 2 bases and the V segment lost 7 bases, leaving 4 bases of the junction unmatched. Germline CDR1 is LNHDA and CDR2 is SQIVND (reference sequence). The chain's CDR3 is CASMGTVNTGELFF. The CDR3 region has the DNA TGTGCCAGTATGGGGACAGTAAACACCGGGGAGCTGTTTTTT.

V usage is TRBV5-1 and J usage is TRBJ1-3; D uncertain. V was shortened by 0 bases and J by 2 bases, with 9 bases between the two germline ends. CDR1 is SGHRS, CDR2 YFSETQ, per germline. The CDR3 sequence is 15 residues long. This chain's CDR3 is CASSLAPGAGNTIYF. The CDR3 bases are TGCGCCAGCAGCTTGGCCCCGGGAGCTGGAAACACCATATATTTT.

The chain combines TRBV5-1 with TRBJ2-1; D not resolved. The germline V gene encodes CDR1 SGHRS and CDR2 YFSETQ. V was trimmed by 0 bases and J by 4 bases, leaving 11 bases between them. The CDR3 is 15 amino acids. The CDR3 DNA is TGCGCCAGCAGCTTGGAGGCGGCCGGGTACAATGAGCAGTTCTTC. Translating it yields CASSLEAAGYNEQFF. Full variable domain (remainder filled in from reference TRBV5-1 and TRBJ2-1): KAGVTQTPRYLIKTRGQQVTLSCSPISGHRSVSWYQQTPGQGLQFLFEYFSETQRNKGNFPGRFSGRQFSNSRSEMNVSTLELGDSALYLCASSLEAAGYNEQFFGPGTRLTVL.

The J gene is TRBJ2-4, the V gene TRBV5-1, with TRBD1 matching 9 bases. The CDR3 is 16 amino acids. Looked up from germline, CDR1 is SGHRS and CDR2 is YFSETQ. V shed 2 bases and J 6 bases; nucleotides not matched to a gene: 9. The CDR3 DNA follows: TGCGCCAGCAGCTTACAGGGGGCTATGAGTTTAAACATTCAGTACTTC. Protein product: CASSLQGAMSLNIQYF.

The CDR3 spells CASSGRTGPYGYTF. DNA for the CDR3: TGTGCCAGCAGCGGGAGGACAGGTCCCTATGGCTACACCTTC. The chain couples TRBV9 to TRBJ1-2; 7 nucleotides line up with TRBD1. The CDR3 has 14 amino acids. Per germline, CDR1 SGDLS and CDR2 YYNGEE. Trimming cost V 3 bases and J 4 bases; bases outside gene matches: 6.

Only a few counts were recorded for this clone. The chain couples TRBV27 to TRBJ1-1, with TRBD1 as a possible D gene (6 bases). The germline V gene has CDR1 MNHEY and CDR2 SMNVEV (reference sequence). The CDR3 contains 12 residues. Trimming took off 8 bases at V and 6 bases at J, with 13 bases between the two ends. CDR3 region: CASQGWESEAFF. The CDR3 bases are TGTGCCAGCCAGGGGTGGGAATCTGAAGCTTTCTTT.

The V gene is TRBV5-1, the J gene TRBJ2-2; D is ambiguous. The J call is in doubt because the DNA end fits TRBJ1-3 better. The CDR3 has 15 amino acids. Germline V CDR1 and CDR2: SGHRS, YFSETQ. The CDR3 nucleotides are TGCGCCAGCAGCTTGGTTGGGGACTCTGGAAACACCATATATTTT. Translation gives CASSLVGDSGNTIYF.

CDR3 coding DNA: TGTGCCAGCAGTTCTGGAAGGAGGAGCTCCTATAATTCACCCCTCCACTTT. It encodes CASSSGRRSSYNSPLHF. The J gene is TRBJ1-6, the V gene TRBV28; D remains unclear. Trimming cost V 4 bases and J 0 bases, with 13 bases left between them. The germline CDR1 and CDR2 sequences are MDHEN and SYDVKM. The CDR3 extends over 17 amino acids.

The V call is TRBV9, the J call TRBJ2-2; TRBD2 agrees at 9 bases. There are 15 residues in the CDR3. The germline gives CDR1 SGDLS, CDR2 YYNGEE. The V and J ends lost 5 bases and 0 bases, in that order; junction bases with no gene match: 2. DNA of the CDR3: TGTGCCAGCAGGCGGGGGGGCGCGAACACCGGGGAGCTGTTTTTT. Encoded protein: CASRRGGANTGELFF.

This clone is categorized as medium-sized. The CDR3 coding sequence is TGTGCCATCAGTAGCGGGGAGATGTCCTACGAGCAGTACTTC. Translating gives CAISSGEMSYEQYF. This rearrangement joins TRBV10-3 to TRBJ2-7, with 7 bases fitting TRBD2. Germline V lookup: CDR1 ENHRY, CDR2 SYGVKD. This CDR3 spans 14 amino acids. V lost 5 bases, J lost 1 base, and 5 bases stayed unmatched.

The CDR3 sequence is CASSPSGLPNIQYF. Written as DNA, the CDR3 is TGTGCCAGCAGTCCTTCCGGACTCCCAAACATTCAGTACTTC. This chain joins TRBV6-5 and TRBJ2-4; D possibly corresponds to TRBD2 (5 bases). This CDR3 has 14 amino acids. CDR1 MNHEY and CDR2 SVGAGI come from the germline V gene. The germline V and J ends were trimmed by 5 bases and 6 bases, with 14 bases remaining between them.

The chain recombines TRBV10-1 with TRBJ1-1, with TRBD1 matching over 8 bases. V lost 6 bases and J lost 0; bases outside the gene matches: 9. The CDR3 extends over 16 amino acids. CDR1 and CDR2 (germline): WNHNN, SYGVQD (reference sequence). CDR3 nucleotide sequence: TGCGCCAGCAGGATTGACAGGGGCCCAATGAACACTGAAGCTTTCTTT. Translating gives CASRIDRGPMNTEAFF.

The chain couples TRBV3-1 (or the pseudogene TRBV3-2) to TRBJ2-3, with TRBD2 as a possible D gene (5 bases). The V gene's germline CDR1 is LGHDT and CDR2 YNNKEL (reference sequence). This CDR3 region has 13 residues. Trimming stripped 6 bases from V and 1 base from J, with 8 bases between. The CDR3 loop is CASRGSGTDTQYF. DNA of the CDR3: TGTGCCAGCAGAGGTAGCGGCACAGATACGCAGTATTTT.

The CDR3 loop is CASSASTGTTYSNQPQHF. Here the CDR3 DNA reads TGTGCCAGCAGTGCGTCGACCGGGACAACCTATAGCAATCAGCCCCAGCATTTT. The rearrangement links TRBV6-1 to TRBJ1-5; weak D call: TRBD1 (6 bases). Per germline, CDR1 MNHNS and CDR2 SASEGT. V was trimmed by 4 bases and J by 0 bases, leaving 19 bases between them. The length of the CDR3 is 18 residues.

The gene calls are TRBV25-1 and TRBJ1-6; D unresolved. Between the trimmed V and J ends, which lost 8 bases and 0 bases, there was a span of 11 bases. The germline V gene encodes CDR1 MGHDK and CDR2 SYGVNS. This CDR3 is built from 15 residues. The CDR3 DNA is TGTGCCAGCCGAGGAGCTCCCTCCTATAATTCACCCCTCCACTTT. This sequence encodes CASRGAPSYNSPLHF.

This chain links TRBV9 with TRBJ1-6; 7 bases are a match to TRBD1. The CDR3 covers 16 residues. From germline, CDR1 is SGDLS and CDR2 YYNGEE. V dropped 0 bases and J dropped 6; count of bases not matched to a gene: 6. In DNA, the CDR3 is TGTGCCAGCAGCGTAGGTGATCCAGGGGGTAATTCACCCCTCCACTTT. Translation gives CASSVGDPGGNSPLHF.

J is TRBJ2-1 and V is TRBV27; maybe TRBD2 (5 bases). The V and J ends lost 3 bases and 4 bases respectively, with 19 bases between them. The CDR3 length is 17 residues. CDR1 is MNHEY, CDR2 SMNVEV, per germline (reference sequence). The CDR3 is CASSFNPGSIPYNEQFF. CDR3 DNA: TGTGCCAGCAGTTTTAACCCGGGATCGATCCCTTACAATGAGCAGTTCTTC.

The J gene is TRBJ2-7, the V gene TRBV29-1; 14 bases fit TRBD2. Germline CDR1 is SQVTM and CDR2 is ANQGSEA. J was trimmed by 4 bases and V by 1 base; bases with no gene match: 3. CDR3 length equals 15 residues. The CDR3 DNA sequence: TGCAGCGTTGAAGGGACTAGCGGGGGGACGTACGAGCAGTACTTC. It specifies CSVEGTSGGTYEQYF.

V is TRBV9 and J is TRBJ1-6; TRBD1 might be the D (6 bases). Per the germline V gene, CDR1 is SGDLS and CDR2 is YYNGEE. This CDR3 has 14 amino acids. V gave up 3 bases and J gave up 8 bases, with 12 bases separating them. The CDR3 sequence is CASSARGTDSPLHF. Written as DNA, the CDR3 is TGTGCCAGCAGCGCCAGGGGTACGGATTCACCCCTCCACTTT.

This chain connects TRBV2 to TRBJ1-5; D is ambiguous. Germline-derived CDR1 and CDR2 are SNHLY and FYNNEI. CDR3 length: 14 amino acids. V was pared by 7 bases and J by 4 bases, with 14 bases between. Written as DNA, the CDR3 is TGTGCCAGCACAAACCGACAAAATAATCAGCCCCAGCATTTT. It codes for CASTNRQNNQPQHF.

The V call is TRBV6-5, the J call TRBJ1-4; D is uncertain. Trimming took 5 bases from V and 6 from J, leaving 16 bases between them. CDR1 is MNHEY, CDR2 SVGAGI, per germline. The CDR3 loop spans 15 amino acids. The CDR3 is CASSRRHLRDEKLFF. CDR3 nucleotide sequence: TGTGCCAGCAGTCGTCGACATTTGAGGGATGAAAAACTGTTTTTT.